Given below is one TCR beta chain in context. The CDR3 is 13 residues long. Trimming left V 5 bases short and J 0 bases short, with 5 bases between. Germline CDR1 and CDR2: SGHVS and FQNEAQ. This entry belongs to a study of circulating and synovial CD4+ cells in juvenile arthritis. Using immunoSEQ multiplex PCR, the repertoire was profiled, and TCRdb retains in-frame clones only, with some absent. The sample shows over 11,000 clones, approximately 80% of them seen only once. The V and J genes are TRBV7-8 and TRBJ2-1; no clear D. This sequence originates from a human patient with juvenile idiopathic arthritis. Some clones in this sample may be carry-over from other donors' samples. The sample comprised CD4+ T cells from synovial fluid. The CDR3 DNA reads as TGTGCCAGCAGCAGCTCCTCCTACAATGAGCAGTTCTTC. As protein: CASSSSSYNEQFF.